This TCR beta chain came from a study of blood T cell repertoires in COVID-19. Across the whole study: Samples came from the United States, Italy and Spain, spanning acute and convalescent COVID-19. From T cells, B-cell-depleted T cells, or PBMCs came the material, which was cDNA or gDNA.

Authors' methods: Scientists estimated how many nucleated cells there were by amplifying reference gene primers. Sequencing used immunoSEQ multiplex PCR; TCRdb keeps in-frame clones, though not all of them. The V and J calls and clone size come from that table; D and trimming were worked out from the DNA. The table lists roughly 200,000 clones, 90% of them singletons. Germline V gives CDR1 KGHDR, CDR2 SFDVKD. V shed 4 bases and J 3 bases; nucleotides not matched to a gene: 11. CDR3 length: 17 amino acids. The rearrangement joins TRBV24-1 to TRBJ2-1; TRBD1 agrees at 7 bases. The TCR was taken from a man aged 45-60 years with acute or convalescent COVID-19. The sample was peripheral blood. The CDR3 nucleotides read TGTGCCACCAGTGACCCGGGACAGCCTGGGGTCTACAATGAGCAGTTCTTC. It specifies CATSDPGQPGVYNEQFF.